This T cell receptor beta chain was sequenced in a study of blood T cell repertoires in COVID-19. Study context: Both acute and convalescent COVID-19 samples were obtained from the United States, Italy and Spain. PBMCs, B-cell-depleted T cells, or T cells were the source of the cDNA or gDNA that made up the material.

Cohort 3 donors counted as recovered after two negative PCRs, clearance, or resolved symptoms. The CDR3 consists of 20 residues. CDR1 MNHEY and CDR2 SMNVEV come from the germline V gene (reference sequence). V gave up 3 bases and J gave up 2 bases; unmatched junction bases: 17. As handled by the study authors: Amplifying reference gene primers gave estimates of nucleated cell counts. Sequenced by immunoSEQ multiplex PCR; TCRdb stores in-frame clones only, minus some. V and J calls and clone size are those listed in that table; D and trimming were worked out from the DNA. The sample consists of fewer than 400,000 clones, about nine tenths of them appearing once.

This sequence originates from a man aged 25 to 40 who had recovered from COVID-19. The chain carries TRBV27 and TRBJ2-2, with TRBD1 matching over 8 bases. Material: PBMCs or T cells enriched from blood (not recorded which). Here the CDR3 DNA reads TGTGCCAGCAGTTTGCTGGGGCCCCGACGGACAGGGCCTAACACCGGGGAGCTGTTTTTT. It yields the protein CASSLLGPRRTGPNTGELFF.